This T cell receptor beta chain is drawn from a study of technical replicates of blood from several donors. Assay used: immunoSEQ multiplex PCR; TCRdb lists only in-frame clones, some missing. The data contain approximately 97,000 clones, approximately 95% of them seen just once; the ten biggest clones take up roughly 0.3%. CDR1 KGHSH and CDR2 LQKENI come from the germline V gene. This CDR3 is built from 17 residues. Trimming shortened V by 0 bases and J by 2 bases, and 14 bases separated the two germline ends. The chain recombines TRBV18 with TRBJ1-3, with TRBD1 as a possible D gene (5 bases). The specimen was T cells isolated from PBMCs. This clonotype originated in a human donor in good health. The CDR3 loop is CASSPPGPPTPGNTIYF. CDR3 coding DNA: TGTGCCAGCTCACCACCGGGGCCCCCAACTCCTGGAAACACCATATATTTT.